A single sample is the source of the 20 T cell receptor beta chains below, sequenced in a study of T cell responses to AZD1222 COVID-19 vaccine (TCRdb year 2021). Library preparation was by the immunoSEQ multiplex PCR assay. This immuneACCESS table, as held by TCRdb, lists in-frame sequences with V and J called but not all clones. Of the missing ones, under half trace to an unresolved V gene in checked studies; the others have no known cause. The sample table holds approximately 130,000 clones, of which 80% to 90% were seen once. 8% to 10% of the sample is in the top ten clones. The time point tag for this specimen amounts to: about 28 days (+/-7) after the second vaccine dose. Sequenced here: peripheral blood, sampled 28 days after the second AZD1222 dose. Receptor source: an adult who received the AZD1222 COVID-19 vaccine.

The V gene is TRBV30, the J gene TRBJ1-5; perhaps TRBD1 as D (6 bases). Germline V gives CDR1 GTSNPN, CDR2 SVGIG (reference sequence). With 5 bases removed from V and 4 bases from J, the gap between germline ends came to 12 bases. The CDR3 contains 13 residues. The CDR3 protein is CAWGGGGNQPQHF. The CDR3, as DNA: TGTGCCTGGGGAGGGGGTGGGAATCAGCCCCAGCATTTT.

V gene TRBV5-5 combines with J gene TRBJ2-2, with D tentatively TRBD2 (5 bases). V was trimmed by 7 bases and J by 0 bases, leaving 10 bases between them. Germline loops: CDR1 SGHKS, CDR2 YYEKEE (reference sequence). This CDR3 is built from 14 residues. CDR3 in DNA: TGTGCCAGCCTCCGGGATGCGAACACCGGGGAGCTGTTTTTT. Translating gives CASLRDANTGELFF.

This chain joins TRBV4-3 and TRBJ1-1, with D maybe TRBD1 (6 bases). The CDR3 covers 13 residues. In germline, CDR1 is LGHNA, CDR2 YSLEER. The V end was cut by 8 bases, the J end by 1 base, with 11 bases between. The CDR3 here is CASARGQNTEAFF. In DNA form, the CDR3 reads TGCGCCAGCGCCCGGGGGCAGAACACTGAAGCTTTCTTT.

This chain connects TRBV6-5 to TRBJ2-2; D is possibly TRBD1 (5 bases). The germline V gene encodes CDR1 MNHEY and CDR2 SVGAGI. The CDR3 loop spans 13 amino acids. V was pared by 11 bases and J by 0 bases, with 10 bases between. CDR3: CAFKDTNTGELFF. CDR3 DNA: TGTGCCTTCAAGGACACGAACACCGGGGAGCTGTTTTTT.

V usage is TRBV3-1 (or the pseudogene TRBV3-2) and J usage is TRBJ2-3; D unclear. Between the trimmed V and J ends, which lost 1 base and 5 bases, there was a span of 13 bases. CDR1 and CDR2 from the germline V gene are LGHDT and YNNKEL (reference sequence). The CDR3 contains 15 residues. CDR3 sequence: CASSQVEVAVDTQYF. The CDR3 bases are TGTGCCAGCAGCCAAGTCGAAGTTGCGGTAGATACGCAGTATTTT.

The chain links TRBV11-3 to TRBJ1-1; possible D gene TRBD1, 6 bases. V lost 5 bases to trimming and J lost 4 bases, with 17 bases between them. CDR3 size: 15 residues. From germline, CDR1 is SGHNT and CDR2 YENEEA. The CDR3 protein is CASSPSGAGATEAFF. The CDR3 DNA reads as TGTGCCAGCAGCCCCTCGGGGGCTGGGGCCACTGAAGCTTTCTTT. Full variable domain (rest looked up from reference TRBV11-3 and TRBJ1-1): EAGVVQSPRYKIIEKKQPVAFWCNPISGHNTLYWYLQNLGQGPELLIRYENEEAVDDSQLPKDRFSAERLKGVDSTLKIQPAELGDSAVYLCASSPSGAGATEAFFGQGTRLTVV.

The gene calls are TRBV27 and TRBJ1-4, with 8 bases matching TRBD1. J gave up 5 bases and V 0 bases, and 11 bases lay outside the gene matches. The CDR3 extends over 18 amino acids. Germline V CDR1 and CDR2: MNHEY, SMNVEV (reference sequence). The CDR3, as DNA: TGTGCCAGCAGTTTATCGTTCCCGACAGGGGACCAAAATGAAAAACTGTTTTTT. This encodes CASSLSFPTGDQNEKLFF.

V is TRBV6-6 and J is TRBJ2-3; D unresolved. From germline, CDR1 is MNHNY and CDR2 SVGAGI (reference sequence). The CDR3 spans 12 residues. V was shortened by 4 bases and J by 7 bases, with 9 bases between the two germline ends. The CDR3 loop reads CASSSTRNTQYF. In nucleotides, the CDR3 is TGTGCCAGCAGTTCTACTCGGAATACGCAGTATTTT.

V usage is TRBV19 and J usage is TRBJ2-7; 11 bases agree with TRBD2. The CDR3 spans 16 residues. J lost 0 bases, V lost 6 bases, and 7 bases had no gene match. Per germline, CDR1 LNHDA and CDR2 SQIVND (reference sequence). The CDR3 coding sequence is TGTGCCAGTAGGCTCTCCGGGACTAGCGGCTCCTACGAGCAGTACTTC. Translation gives CASRLSGTSGSYEQYF.

The CDR3 is CASSLGPGVGNYGYTF. CDR3 DNA: TGCGCCAGCAGCTTAGGGCCAGGGGTCGGAAACTATGGCTACACCTTC. V gene TRBV5-1 combines with J gene TRBJ1-2; weak D call: TRBD1 (6 bases). Trimming stripped 2 bases from V and 2 bases from J, with 16 bases between. This CDR3 has 16 residues. Germline CDR1 is SGHRS and CDR2 is YFSETQ.

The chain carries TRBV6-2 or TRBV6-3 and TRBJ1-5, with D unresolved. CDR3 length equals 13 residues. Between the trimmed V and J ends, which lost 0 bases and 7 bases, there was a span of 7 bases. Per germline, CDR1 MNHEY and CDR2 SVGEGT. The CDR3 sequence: CASSYSTWQPQHF. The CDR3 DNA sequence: TGTGCCAGCAGTTACTCGACGTGGCAGCCCCAGCATTTT.

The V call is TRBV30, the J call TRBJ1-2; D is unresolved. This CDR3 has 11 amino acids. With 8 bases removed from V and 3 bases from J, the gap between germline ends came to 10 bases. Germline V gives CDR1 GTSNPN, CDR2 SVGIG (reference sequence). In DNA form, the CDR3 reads TGTGCCCACGAGGTTTACTATGGCTACACCTTC. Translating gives CAHEVYYGYTF.

CDR3 DNA: TGTGCTAGTGGTCTCCGCGGCGCGGACACTGAAGCTTTCTTT. The encoded protein is CASGLRGADTEAFF. The V gene is TRBV12-5, the J gene TRBJ1-1, with unresolved D. The CDR3 runs to 14 residues. V shed 5 bases and J shed 3 bases, with 13 bases lying between them. Germline lookup yields CDR1 LGHNT and CDR2 FRNRAP.

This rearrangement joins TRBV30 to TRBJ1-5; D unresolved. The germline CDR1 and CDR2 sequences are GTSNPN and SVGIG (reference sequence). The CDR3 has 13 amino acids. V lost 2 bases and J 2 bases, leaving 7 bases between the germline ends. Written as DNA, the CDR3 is TGTGCCTGGAGTAGGGAGGGCAATCAGCCCCAGCATTTT. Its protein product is CAWSREGNQPQHF.

CDR3 sequence: CAWTEAGGYTF. The CDR3 bases are TGTGCCTGGACAGAGGCGGGAGGCTACACCTTC. The chain links TRBV30 to TRBJ1-2; D gene uncertain. V dropped 4 bases and J dropped 8 bases, with 11 bases sitting between them. CDR1 is GTSNPN, CDR2 SVGIG, per germline (reference sequence). This CDR3 region has 11 residues. Full variable domain (missing parts from reference TRBV30 and TRBJ1-2): SQTIHQWPATLVQPVGSPLSLECTVEGTSNPNLYWYRQAAGRGLQLLFYSVGIGQISSEVPQNLSASRPQDRQFILSSKKLLLSDSGFYLCAWTEAGGYTFGSGTRLTVV.

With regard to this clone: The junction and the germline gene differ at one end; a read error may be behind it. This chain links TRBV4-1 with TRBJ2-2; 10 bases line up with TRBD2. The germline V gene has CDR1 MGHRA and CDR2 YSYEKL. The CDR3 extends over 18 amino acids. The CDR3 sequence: CASTQREAGGLNTGELFF. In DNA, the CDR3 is TGCGCCAGCACCCAAAGGGAAGCGGGAGGGCTTAACACCGGGGAGCTGTTTTTT.

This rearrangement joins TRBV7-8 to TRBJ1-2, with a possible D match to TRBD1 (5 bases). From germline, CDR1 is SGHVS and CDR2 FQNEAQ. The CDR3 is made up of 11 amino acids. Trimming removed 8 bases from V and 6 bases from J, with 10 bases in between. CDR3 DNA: TGTGCCAGCGGCAGGGTTCATGGCTACACCTTC. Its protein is CASGRVHGYTF. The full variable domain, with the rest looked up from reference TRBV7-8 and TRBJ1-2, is GAGVSQSPRYKVAKRGQDVALRCDPISGHVSLFWYQQALGQGPEFLTYFQNEAQLDKSGLPSDRFFAERPEGSVSTLKIQRTQQEDSAVYLCASGRVHGYTFGSGTRLTVV.

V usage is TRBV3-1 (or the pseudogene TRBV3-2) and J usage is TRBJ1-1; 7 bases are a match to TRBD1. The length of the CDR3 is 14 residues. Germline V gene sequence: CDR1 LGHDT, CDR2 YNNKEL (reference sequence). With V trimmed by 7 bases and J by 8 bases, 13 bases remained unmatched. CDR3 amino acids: CASNHPDRRGEAFF. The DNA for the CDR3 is TGTGCCAGCAACCATCCGGACAGGAGGGGCGAAGCTTTCTTT.

The CDR3, as DNA: TGCAGCGTTGGGACAGGGGGACCCTATGGCTACACCTTC. Encoded protein: CSVGTGGPYGYTF. V and J are TRBV29-1 and TRBJ1-2; TRBD1 matches 10 bases. V lost 4 bases, J lost 4 bases, and 3 bases stayed unmatched. The CDR3 has 13 amino acids. CDR1 SQVTM and CDR2 ANQGSEA come from the germline V gene.

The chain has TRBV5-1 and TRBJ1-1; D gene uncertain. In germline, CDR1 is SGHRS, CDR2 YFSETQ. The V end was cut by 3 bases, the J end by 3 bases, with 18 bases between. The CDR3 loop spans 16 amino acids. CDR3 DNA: TGCGCCAGCAGCTACACCGCACTGGGGAAGGACACTGAAGCTTTCTTT. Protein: CASSYTALGKDTEAFF.